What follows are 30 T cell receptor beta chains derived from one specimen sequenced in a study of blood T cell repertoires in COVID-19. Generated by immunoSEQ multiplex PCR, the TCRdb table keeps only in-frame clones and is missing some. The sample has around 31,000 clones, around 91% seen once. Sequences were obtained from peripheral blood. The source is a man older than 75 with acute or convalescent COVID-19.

For the CDR3, the DNA is TGTGCCAGCAGGGCACCAGGCCCTTGGGAGACCCAGTACTTC. This translates into CASRAPGPWETQYF. The genes are TRBV2 and TRBJ2-5; D unclear. The CDR3 has 14 amino acids. The germline V gene has CDR1 SNHLY and CDR2 FYNNEI. V was clipped by 6 bases and J by 5 bases, with 16 bases between them.

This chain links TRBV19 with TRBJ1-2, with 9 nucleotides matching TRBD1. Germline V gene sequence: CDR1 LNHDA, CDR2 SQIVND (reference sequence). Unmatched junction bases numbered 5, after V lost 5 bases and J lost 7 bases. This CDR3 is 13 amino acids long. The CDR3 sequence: CASSVRDRVGYTF. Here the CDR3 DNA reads TGTGCCAGTAGTGTCCGGGACAGGGTTGGCTACACCTTC.

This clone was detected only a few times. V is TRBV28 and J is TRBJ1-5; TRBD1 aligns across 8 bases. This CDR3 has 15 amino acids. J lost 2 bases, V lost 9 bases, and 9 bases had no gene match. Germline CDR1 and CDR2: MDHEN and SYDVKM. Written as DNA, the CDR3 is TGTGCCAGTACCTCAGGGGGCGATGGCAATCAGCCCCAGCATTTT. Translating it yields CASTSGGDGNQPQHF.

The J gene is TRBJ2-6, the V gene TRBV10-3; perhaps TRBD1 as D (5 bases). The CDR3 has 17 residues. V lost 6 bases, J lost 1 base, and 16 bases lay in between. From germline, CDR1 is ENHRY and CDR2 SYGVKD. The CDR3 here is CAIRGSGRWSGANVLTF. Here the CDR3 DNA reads TGTGCCATCAGGGGATCAGGGCGCTGGTCTGGGGCCAACGTCCTGACTTTC.

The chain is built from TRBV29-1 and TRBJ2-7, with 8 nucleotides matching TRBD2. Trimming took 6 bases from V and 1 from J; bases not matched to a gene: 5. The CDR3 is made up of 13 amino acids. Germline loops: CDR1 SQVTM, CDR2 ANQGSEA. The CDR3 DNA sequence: TGCAGCGTCCACGGGGGGGATTCCTACGAGCAGTACTTC. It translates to CSVHGGDSYEQYF.

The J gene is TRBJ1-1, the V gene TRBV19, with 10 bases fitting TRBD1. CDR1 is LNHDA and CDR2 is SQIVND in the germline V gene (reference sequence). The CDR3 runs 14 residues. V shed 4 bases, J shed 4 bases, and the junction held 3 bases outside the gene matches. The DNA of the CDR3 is TGTGCCAGTAGTAGGACAGGGGGAGGCACTGAAGCTTTCTTT. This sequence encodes CASSRTGGGTEAFF.

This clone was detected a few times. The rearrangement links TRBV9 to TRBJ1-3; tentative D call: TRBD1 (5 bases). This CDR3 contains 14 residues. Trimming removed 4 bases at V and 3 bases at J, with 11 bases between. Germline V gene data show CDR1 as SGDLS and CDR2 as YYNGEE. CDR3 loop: CASSPSGGGNTIYF. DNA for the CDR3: TGTGCCAGCAGCCCCTCGGGGGGTGGAAACACCATATATTTT.

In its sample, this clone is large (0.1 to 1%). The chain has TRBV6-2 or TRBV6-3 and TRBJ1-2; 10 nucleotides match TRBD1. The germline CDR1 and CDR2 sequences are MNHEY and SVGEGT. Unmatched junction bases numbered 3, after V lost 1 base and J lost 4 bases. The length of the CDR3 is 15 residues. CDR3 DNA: TGTGCCAGCAGTTACTACGGGGACAGGGGCTATGGCTACACCTTC. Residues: CASSYYGDRGYGYTF.

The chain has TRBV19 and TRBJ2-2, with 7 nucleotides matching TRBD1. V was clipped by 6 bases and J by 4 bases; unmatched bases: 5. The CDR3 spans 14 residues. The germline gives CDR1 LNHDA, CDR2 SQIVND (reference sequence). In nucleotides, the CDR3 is TGTGCCAGTAGAGGGGGCAAGGGCACCGGGGAGCTGTTTTTT. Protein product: CASRGGKGTGELFF.

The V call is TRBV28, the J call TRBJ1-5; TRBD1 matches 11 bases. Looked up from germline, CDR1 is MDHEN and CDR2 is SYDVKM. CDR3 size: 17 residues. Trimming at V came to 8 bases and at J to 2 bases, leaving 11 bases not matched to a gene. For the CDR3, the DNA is TGTGCCAGCCGAGGACAGGGGGCTGGGGTGGGCAATCAGCCCCAGCATTTT. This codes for CASRGQGAGVGNQPQHF.

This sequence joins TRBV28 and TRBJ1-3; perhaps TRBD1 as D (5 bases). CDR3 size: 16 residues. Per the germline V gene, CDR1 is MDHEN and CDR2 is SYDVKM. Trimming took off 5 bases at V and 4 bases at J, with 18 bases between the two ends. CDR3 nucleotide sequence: TGTGCCAGCAGTCCCCATAAACCCGACAGAGGAAACACCATATATTTT. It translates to CASSPHKPDRGNTIYF.

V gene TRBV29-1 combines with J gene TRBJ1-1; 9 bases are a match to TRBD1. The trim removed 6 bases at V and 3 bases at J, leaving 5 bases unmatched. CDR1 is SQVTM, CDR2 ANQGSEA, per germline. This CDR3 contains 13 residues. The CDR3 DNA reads TGCAGCGTCACCCGGACAGGGGACACTGAAGCTTTCTTT. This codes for CSVTRTGDTEAFF.

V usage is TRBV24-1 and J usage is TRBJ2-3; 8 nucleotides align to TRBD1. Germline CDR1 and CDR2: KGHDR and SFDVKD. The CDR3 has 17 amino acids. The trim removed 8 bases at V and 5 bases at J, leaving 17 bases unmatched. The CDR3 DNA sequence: TGTGCCACCAATTGCTTGCAGGGGGCGCGTTTGATAGATACGCAGTATTTT. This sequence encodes CATNCLQGARLIDTQYF.

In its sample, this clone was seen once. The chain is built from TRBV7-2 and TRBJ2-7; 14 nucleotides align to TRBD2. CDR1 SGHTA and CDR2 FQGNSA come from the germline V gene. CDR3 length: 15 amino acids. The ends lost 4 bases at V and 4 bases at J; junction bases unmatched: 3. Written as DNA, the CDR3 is TGTGCCAGCAGCTGGGGACTAGCGGGAGAATACGAGCAGTACTTC. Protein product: CASSWGLAGEYEQYF.

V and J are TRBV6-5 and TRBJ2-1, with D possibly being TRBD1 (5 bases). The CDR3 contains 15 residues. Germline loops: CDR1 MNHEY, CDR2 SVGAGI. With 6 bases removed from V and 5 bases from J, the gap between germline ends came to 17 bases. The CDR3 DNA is TGTGCCAGCAGCCAAACGAAGGGGATAAACAATGAGCAGTTCTTC. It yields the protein CASSQTKGINNEQFF.

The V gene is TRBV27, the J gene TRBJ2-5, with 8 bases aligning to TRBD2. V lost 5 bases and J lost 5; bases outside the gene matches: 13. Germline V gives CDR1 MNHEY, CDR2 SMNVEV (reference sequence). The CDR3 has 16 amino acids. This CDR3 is CASSRPSGGAVETQYF. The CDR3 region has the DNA TGTGCCAGCAGTAGGCCCAGCGGGGGTGCTGTGGAGACCCAGTACTTC.

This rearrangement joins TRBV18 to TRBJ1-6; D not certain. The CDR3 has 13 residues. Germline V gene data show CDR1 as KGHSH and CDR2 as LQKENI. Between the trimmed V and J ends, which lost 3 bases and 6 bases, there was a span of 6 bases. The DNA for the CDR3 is TGTGCCAGCTCACCGAACAGTAATTCACCCCTCCACTTT. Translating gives CASSPNSNSPLHF.

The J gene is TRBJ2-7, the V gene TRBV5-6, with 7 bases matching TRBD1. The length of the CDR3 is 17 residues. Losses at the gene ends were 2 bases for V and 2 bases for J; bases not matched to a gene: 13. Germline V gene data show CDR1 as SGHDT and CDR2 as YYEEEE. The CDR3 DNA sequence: TGTGCCAGCAGCTTTCGAGGGACAGACTTCCTTGCCTACGAGCAGTACTTC. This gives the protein CASSFRGTDFLAYEQYF.

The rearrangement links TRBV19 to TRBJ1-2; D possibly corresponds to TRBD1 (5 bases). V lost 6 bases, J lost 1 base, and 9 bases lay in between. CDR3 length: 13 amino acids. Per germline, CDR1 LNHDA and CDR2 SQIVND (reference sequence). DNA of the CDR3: TGTGCCAGTAGAGGGGCAGGTAACTATGGCTACACCTTC. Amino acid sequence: CASRGAGNYGYTF.

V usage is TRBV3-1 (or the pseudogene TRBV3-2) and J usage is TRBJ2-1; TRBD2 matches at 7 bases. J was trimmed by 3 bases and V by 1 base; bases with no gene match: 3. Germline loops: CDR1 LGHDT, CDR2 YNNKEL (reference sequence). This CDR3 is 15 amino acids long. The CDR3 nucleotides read TGTGCCAGCAGCCAAGTCGCGGGGGACTACAATGAGCAGTTCTTC. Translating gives CASSQVAGDYNEQFF.

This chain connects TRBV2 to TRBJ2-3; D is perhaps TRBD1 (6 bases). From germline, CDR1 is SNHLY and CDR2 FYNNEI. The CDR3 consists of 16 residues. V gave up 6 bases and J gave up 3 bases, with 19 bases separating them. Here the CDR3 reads CASRPRGRWGTDTQYF. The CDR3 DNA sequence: TGTGCCAGCAGGCCCAGGGGCCGCTGGGGTACAGATACGCAGTATTTT.

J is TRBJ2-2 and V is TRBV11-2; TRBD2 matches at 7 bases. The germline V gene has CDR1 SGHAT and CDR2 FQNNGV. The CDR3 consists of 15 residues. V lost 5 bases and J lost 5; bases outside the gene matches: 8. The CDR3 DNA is TGTGCCAGCAGCCCGCCGGGGGGTCGAACCGGGGAGCTGTTTTTT. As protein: CASSPPGGRTGELFF.

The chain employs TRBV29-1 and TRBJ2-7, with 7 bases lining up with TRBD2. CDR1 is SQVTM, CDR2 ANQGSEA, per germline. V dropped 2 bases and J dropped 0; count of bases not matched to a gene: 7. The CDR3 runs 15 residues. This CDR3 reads CSVERTSENSYEQYF. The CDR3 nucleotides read TGCAGCGTTGAAAGAACTAGCGAAAACTCCTACGAGCAGTACTTC.

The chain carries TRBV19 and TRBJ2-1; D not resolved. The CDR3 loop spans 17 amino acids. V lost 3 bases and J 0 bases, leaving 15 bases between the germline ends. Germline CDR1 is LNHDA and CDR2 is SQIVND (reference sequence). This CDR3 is CASSMFNSYSSYNEQFF. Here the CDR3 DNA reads TGTGCCAGTAGTATGTTCAACAGTTACAGCTCCTACAATGAGCAGTTCTTC. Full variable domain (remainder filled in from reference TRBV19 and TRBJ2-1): DGGITQSPKYLFRKEGQNVTLSCEQNLNHDAMYWYRQDPGQGLRLIYYSQIVNDFQKGDIAEGYSVSREKKESFPLTVTSAQKNPTAFYLCASSMFNSYSSYNEQFFGPGTRLTVL.

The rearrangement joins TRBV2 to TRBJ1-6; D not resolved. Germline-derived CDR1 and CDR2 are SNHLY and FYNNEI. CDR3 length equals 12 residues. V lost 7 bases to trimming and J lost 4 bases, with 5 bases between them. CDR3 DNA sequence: TGTGCCAGCAATCGGTATAATTCACCCCTCCACTTT. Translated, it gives CASNRYNSPLHF.

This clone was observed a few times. CDR3 sequence: CASGQGNSPLHF. CDR3 sequence (DNA): TGTGCCTCGGGACAGGGGAATTCACCCCTCCACTTT. J is TRBJ1-6 and V is TRBV30; the match to TRBD1 covers 10 bases. From germline, CDR1 is GTSNPN and CDR2 SVGIG (reference sequence). CDR3 length equals 12 residues. Trimming at V came to 7 bases and at J to 7 bases, leaving 1 base not matched to a gene.

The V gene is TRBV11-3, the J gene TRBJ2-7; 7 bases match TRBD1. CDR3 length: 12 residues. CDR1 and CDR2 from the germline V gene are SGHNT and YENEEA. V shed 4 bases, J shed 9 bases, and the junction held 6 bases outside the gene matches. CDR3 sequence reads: CASSSRQGRQYF. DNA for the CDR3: TGTGCCAGCAGCTCTAGACAGGGACGGCAGTACTTC.

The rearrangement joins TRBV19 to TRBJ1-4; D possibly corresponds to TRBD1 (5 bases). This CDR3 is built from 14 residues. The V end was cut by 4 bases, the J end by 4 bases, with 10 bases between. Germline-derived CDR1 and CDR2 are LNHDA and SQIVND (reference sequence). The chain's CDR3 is CASSTGQNNEKLFF. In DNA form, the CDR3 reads TGTGCCAGTAGTACAGGGCAGAATAATGAAAAACTGTTTTTT.

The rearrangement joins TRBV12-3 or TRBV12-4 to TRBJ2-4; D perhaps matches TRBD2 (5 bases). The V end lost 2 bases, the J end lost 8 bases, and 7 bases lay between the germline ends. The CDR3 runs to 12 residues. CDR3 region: CASSLYGDIQYF. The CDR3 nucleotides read TGTGCCAGCAGTTTATACGGGGACATTCAGTACTTC.

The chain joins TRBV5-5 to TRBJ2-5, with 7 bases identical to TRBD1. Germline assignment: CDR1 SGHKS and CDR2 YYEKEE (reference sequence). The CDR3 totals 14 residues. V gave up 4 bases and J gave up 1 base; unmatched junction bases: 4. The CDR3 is CASSTPGGQETQYF. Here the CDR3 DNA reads TGTGCCAGCAGCACCCCAGGGGGCCAAGAGACCCAGTACTTC.